This is a list of T cell receptor beta chains from one sample in a study of OX40 agonist ivuxolimab in advanced cancers. The protocol was immunoSEQ multiplex PCR, while the TCRdb copy is restricted to in-frame clones and leaves out a portion. The sample records around 69,000 clones, roughly 83% being singletons. The sequenced sample was CD4+ or CD8+ T cells sorted from blood, obtained in a trial of the OX40 agonist ivuxolimab. Source of these receptors: an adult with an advanced solid tumor such as melanoma, head and neck, liver or kidney cancer. CDR3s include the opening cysteine and the closing phenylalanine or tryptophan. D genes are given only for firm matches. Part of the rows lack a size; the others show once, few, many or a class for expanded clones.

TRBV30	-	-	TRBJ1-2	CAWSAPARNYGYTF	TGTGCCTGGAGTGCCCCGGCCAGAAACTATGGCTACACCTTC
TRBV11-2	-	-	TRBJ2-5	CASSLSRGGETQYF	TGTGCCAGCAGCTTAAGCAGGGGTGGGGAGACCCAGTACTTC
TRBV5-1	once	-	TRBJ1-2	CASSSAAQGNGYTF	TGCGCCAGCAGCTCGGCGGCCCAGGGGAATGGCTACACCTTC
TRBV18	-	-	TRBJ2-7	CASSQQGSDEQYF	TGTGCCAGCTCCCAACAGGGTTCGGACGAGCAGTACTTC
TRBV28	-	-	TRBJ1-2	CASSLESHYGYTF	TGTGCCAGCAGTTTGGAGTCCCACTATGGCTACACCTTC
TRBV5-4	-	TRBD1	TRBJ1-2	CASSHPRQGSYGYTF	TGTGCCAGCAGCCATCCGAGACAGGGGAGCTATGGCTACACCTTC
TRBV27	once	-	TRBJ1-6	CASSPRTGLAPLHF	TGTGCCAGCAGTCCCCGAACAGGGCTGGCACCCCTCCACTTT
TRBV18	few	-	TRBJ1-2	CASSPPWGEDYGYTF	TGTGCCAGCTCACCTCCTTGGGGCGAGGACTATGGCTACACCTTC
TRBV14	-	-	TRBJ2-7	CASTSRGEGREQYF	TGTGCCAGCACCTCGAGGGGTGAGGGACGGGAACAGTACTTC
TRBV18	-	-	TRBJ2-7	CASSPRRDPTYEQYF	TGTGCCAGCTCTCCACGACGGGACCCTACCTACGAGCAGTACTTC
TRBV7-2	-	TRBD2	TRBJ2-3	CASRFSGIGADTQYF	TGTGCCAGCAGGTTTAGCGGGATAGGGGCAGATACGCAGTATTTT
TRBV4-2	-	TRBD2	TRBJ2-5	CASSQGGTSGGAGETQYF	TGTGCCAGCAGCCAAGGAGGGACTAGCGGGGGGGCAGGCGAGACCCAGTACTTC
TRBV6-1	-	-	TRBJ1-5	CASREVGQPQHF	TGTGCCAGCAGAGAAGTAGGCCAGCCCCAGCATTTT
TRBV2	-	-	TRBJ2-7	CASSEDSLYEQYF	TGTGCCAGCAGTGAAGACAGTTTATACGAGCAGTACTTC